This TCR beta chain comes out of a study of response to subunit inactivated influenza vaccine (dated by TCRdb to the late 2010s). Describing the broader study: Deep quantitative profiling of the T cell receptor repertoire was used in the study to follow responses to a trivalent subunit inactivated influenza vaccine.

What the research found in general, with its limitations: According to the authors, only a limited number of new T cells may be recruited by each seasonal influenza vaccination.

V is reduced by 1 base and J by 0 bases, leaving a spacing of 9 bases between them. The CDR3 holds 15 amino acids from the cysteine to the phenylalanine. Only the CDR3 region is kept as DNA, spanning 45 bases read in frame from base 1. The germline V gene (reference sequence) supplies CDR1 DFQATT and CDR2 SNEGSKA. Libraries were prepared through RT-PCR. These reads were obtained on an Illumina HiSeq 2500. The raw public reads went through TCRdb reprocessing: fastp at Q25, MiXCR clone calling, in-frame beta chains kept. CDR3 protein duplicates are merged, each entry listing the most common genes and DNA. This sample has hundreds of thousands of distinct CDR3 sequences in its table, and roughly a fifth of those were observed once. The leading ten clones occupy about 9.4% of the sample. In regard to this clonotype: Its target antigen remains unknown. Base quality data are lacking; no much larger clone is found one base away.

The chain is encoded by TRBV20-1 joined to TRBJ2-2; the D gene remains uncertain. The sequencing here drew on PBMCs from blood, taken approximately 20 months after vaccination. This sequence originates from a man aged 50 to 69 who received an inactivated influenza vaccine. Donor details come from another sample of the same person, matched by shared clones. The DNA is as follows: TGCAGTGCTAGAGTTCGACGGACGAACACCGGGGAGCTGTTTTTT. Its protein reads: CSARVRRTNTGELFF.